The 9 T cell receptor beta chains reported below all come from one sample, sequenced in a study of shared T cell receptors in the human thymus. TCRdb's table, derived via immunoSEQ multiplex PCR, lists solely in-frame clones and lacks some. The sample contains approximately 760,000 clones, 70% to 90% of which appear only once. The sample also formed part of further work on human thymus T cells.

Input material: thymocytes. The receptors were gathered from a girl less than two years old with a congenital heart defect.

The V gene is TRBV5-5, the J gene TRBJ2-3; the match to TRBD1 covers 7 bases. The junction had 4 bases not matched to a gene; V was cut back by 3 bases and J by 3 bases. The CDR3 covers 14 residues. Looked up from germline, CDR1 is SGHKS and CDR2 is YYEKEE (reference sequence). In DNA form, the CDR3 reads TGTGCCAGCAGCTGGGGACAGTTAACAGATACGCAGTATTTT. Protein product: CASSWGQLTDTQYF.

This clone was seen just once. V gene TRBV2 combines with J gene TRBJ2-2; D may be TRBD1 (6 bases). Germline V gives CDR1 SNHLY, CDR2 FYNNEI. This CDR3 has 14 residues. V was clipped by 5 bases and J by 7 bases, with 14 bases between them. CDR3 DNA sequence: TGTGCCAGCAGTATTTCTCAGGGGAACGGGGAGCTGTTTTTT. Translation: CASSISQGNGELFF.

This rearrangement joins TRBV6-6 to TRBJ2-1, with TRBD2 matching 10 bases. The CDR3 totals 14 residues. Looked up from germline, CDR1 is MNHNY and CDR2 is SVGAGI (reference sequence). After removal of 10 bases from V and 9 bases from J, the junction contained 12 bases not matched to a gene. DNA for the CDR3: TGTGCCACCAAGCGGGGGGGCAACCAGGGTGAGCAGTTCTTC. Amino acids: CATKRGGNQGEQFF.

The CDR3 reads CASSGEGTGGGYGYTF. The CDR3 DNA reads as TGTGCCAGCAGTGGGGAGGGGACAGGGGGAGGCTATGGCTACACCTTC. The V and J genes are TRBV2 and TRBJ1-2; TRBD1 aligns across 11 bases. Germline V gene sequence: CDR1 SNHLY, CDR2 FYNNEI. This CDR3 is built from 16 residues. The V segment lost 4 bases and the J segment 4 bases; nucleotides outside the gene matches: 8.

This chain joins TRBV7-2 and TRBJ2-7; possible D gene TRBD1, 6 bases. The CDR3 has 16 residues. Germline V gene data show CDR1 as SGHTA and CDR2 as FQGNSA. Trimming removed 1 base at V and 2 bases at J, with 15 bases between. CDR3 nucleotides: TGTGCCAGCAGCTTAGTCGGGCAGGGGCCCACCTACGAGCAGTACTTC. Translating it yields CASSLVGQGPTYEQYF.

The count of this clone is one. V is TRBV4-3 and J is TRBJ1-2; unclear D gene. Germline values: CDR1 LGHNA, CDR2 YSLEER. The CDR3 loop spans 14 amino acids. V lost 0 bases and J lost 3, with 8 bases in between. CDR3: CASSQDLTYYGYTF. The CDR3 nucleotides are TGCGCCAGCAGCCAAGATCTAACCTACTATGGCTACACCTTC.

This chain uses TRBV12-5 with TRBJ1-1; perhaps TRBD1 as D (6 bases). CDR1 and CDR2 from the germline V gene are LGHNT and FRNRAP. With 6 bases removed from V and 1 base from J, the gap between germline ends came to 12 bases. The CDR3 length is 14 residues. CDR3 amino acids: CASGAIGGNTEAFF. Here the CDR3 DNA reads TGTGCTAGTGGCGCCATAGGGGGGAACACTGAAGCTTTCTTT.

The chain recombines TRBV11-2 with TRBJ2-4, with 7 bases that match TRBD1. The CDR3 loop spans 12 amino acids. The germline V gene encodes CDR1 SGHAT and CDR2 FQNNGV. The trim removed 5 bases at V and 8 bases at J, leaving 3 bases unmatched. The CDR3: CASSDRVDIQYF. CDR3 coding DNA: TGTGCCAGCAGCGACAGGGTGGACATTCAGTACTTC.

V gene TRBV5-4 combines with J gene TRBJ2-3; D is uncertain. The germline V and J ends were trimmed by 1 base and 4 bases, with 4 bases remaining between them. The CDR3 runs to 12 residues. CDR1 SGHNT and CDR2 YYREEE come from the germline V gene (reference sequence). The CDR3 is CASSLLADTQYF. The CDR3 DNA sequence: TGTGCCAGCAGCTTGCTAGCAGATACGCAGTATTTT.